What follows are 24 T cell receptor beta chains derived from one specimen sequenced in a study of control samples from healthy donors and cancer patients. Sequencing used immunoSEQ multiplex PCR; TCRdb keeps in-frame clones, though not all of them. The data contain about 130,000 clones, approximately 90% of them seen just once; the ten biggest clones take up roughly 8.7%. The sequenced material came from blood. The receptors originated from a young man in good health.

The chain uses TRBV27 and TRBJ2-4; possibly TRBD1 for D (5 bases). V lost 3 bases to trimming and J lost 8 bases, with 20 bases between them. The germline V gene has CDR1 MNHEY and CDR2 SMNVEV (reference sequence). The length of the CDR3 is 16 residues. The CDR3 is CASSFLTGPQQDIQYF. The CDR3 DNA is TGTGCCAGCAGTTTCCTAACCGGGCCCCAACAGGACATTCAGTACTTC.

The chain uses TRBV7-2 and TRBJ1-2; 9 bases fit TRBD1. Germline values: CDR1 SGHTA, CDR2 FQGNSA. The V segment lost 4 bases and the J segment 9 bases; nucleotides outside the gene matches: 12. CDR3 length: 15 residues. The CDR3 DNA sequence: TGTGCCAGCAGCTCGGCGGACAGGGGAGTATTCAGCTACACCTTC. Protein: CASSSADRGVFSYTF.

This chain uses TRBV2 with TRBJ2-1; 10 nucleotides match TRBD1. Germline V lookup: CDR1 SNHLY, CDR2 FYNNEI. The CDR3 runs to 14 residues. V trimming: 6 bases; J trimming: 5 bases; junction bases outside the gene matches: 4. CDR3 sequence (DNA): TGTGCCAGCAGCCGGGACAGGGGCGACAATGAGCAGTTCTTC. This encodes CASSRDRGDNEQFF.

V gene TRBV5-1 combines with J gene TRBJ2-7, with D perhaps TRBD1 or TRBD2 (5 bases each). V lost 2 bases to trimming and J lost 5 bases, with 14 bases between them. Looked up from germline, CDR1 is SGHRS and CDR2 is YFSETQ. The CDR3 consists of 14 residues. This CDR3 reads CASSFSGGLNEQYF. For the CDR3, the DNA is TGCGCCAGCAGCTTTTCTGGGGGTCTCAACGAGCAGTACTTC.

The chain carries TRBV5-6 and TRBJ2-7; no firm D call. V lost 4 bases and J lost 2, with 13 bases in between. This CDR3 has 14 amino acids. Per germline, CDR1 SGHDT and CDR2 YYEEEE. CDR3 sequence (DNA): TGTGCCAGCAGCACTACTGACACGGCCTACGAGCAGTACTTC. It is translated as CASSTTDTAYEQYF.

V and J are TRBV5-6 and TRBJ2-4; D may be TRBD2 (6 bases). Trimming took 4 bases from V and 7 from J, leaving 15 bases between them. Germline V gives CDR1 SGHDT, CDR2 YYEEEE. CDR3 length equals 14 residues. The CDR3 DNA follows: TGTGCCAGCAGCACGGCGGAGGGGAAGAACATTCAGTACTTC. It encodes CASSTAEGKNIQYF. The complete variable domain, with remaining parts taken from reference TRBV5-6 and TRBJ2-4, reads DAGVTQSPTHLIKTRGQQVTLRCSPKSGHDTVSWYQQALGQGPQFIFQYYEEEERQRGNFPDRFSGHQFPNYSSELNVNALLLGDSALYLCASSTAEGKNIQYFGAGTRLSVL.

The rearrangement links TRBV6-4 to TRBJ2-1, with 7 bases aligning to TRBD1. This CDR3 region has 16 residues. From germline, CDR1 is MRHNA and CDR2 SNTAGT. V was clipped by 0 bases and J by 7 bases; unmatched bases: 9. DNA of the CDR3: TGTGCCAGCAGTGACTCGAAGGGGGCCGTTTGGAATGAGCAGTTCTTC. Amino acid sequence: CASSDSKGAVWNEQFF.

The V call is TRBV3-1 (or the pseudogene TRBV3-2), the J call TRBJ2-2; 9 positions match TRBD1. V shed 0 bases, J shed 7 bases, and the junction held 9 bases outside the gene matches. Germline CDR1 LGHDT, CDR2 YNNKEL (reference sequence). The CDR3 consists of 17 residues. This CDR3 reads CASSQDLYRGQVGELFF. CDR3 coding DNA: TGTGCCAGCAGCCAAGATTTATACAGGGGGCAGGTCGGGGAGCTGTTTTTT.

This chain joins TRBV10-3 and TRBJ1-1, with D possibly matching TRBD1 (5 bases). The V gene lost 8 bases and the J gene lost 7 bases, with 23 bases spanning the gap. Germline V CDR1 and CDR2: ENHRY, SYGVKD. The CDR3 spans 15 residues. The CDR3 nucleotides are TGTGCCATCGGTTCCGGAGGGGCCAGTTCGGGTGAAGCTTTCTTT. Translating gives CAIGSGGASSGEAFF.

The chain employs TRBV5-1 and TRBJ2-6; no clear D. V dropped 1 base and J dropped 0 bases, with 8 bases sitting between them. From germline, CDR1 is SGHRS and CDR2 YFSETQ. This CDR3 has 16 amino acids. CDR3 amino acids: CASSLTGTSGANVLTF. Written as DNA, the CDR3 is TGCGCCAGCAGCTTGACCGGCACCTCTGGGGCCAACGTCCTGACTTTC.

The V and J genes are TRBV12-3 or TRBV12-4 and TRBJ1-6, with D hard to call. The V gene lost 3 bases and the J gene lost 8 bases, with 8 bases spanning the gap. CDR3 length: 13 residues. CDR3 DNA: TGTGCCAGCAGTTTGACGAGGGATTCACCCCTCCACTTT. This translates into CASSLTRDSPLHF.

The chain links TRBV5-1 to TRBJ1-5; 12 bases match TRBD1. From germline, CDR1 is SGHRS and CDR2 YFSETQ. CDR3 length: 15 amino acids. Trimming cost V 3 bases and J 6 bases; bases outside gene matches: 4. CDR3 sequence reads: CASSSGTGGFQPQHF. CDR3 coding DNA: TGCGCCAGCAGCTCCGGGACAGGGGGCTTTCAGCCCCAGCATTTT. Looking up the rest from reference TRBV5-1 and TRBJ1-5 gives the full variable domain: KAGVTQTPRYLIKTRGQQVTLSCSPISGHRSVSWYQQTPGQGLQFLFEYFSETQRNKGNFPGRFSGRQFSNSRSEMNVSTLELGDSALYLCASSSGTGGFQPQHFGDGTRLSIL.

The V gene is TRBV19, the J gene TRBJ2-2; possible D gene TRBD1, 6 bases. The CDR3 is 15 amino acids. Deletions cut 7 bases from V and 0 bases from J, with 12 bases between. Germline-derived CDR1 and CDR2 are LNHDA and SQIVND (reference sequence). DNA of the CDR3: TGTGCCAGTAACAGACAGGCTGCGAACACCGGGGAGCTGTTTTTT. Its translation: CASNRQAANTGELFF.

This chain uses TRBV6-5 with TRBJ1-1; D possibly corresponds to TRBD1 (6 bases). Trimming removed 5 bases from V and 8 bases from J, with 15 bases in between. CDR1 MNHEY and CDR2 SVGAGI come from the germline V gene. This CDR3 is built from 13 residues. The CDR3, as DNA: TGTGCCAGCAGTATCCACAGGGATACCGAAGCTTTCTTT. Translating it yields CASSIHRDTEAFF.

The J gene is TRBJ1-2, the V gene TRBV2, with D tentatively TRBD1 (5 bases). Germline CDR1 SNHLY, CDR2 FYNNEI. The CDR3 spans 15 residues. V was cut by 2 bases and J by 8 bases, with 18 bases left in between. CDR3 sequence (DNA): TGTGCCAGCAGTGAATCGACCGGGACCCGGAAAGGCTACACCTTC. This sequence encodes CASSESTGTRKGYTF.

The gene calls are TRBV5-4 and TRBJ2-7; possible D gene TRBD1, 5 bases. Germline CDR1 reads SGHNT; CDR2 reads YYREEE (reference sequence). V was trimmed by 4 bases and J by 2 bases, leaving 13 bases between them. CDR3 size: 14 residues. The CDR3 region has the DNA TGTGCCAGCAGCCGCGACAGCAATACCTACGAGCAGTACTTC. As protein: CASSRDSNTYEQYF.

The V gene is TRBV3-1 (or the pseudogene TRBV3-2), the J gene TRBJ2-1, with D possibly being TRBD1 or TRBD2 (6 bases each). The CDR3 is 15 amino acids. V gave up 0 bases and J gave up 4 bases, with 10 bases separating them. Per germline, CDR1 LGHDT and CDR2 YNNKEL (reference sequence). The CDR3 here is CASSQEGGPYNEQFF. In nucleotides, the CDR3 is TGTGCCAGCAGCCAAGAAGGGGGGCCATACAATGAGCAGTTCTTC.

V gene TRBV15 combines with J gene TRBJ1-1; TRBD1 matches 7 bases. Trimming took 5 bases from V and 10 from J; bases not matched to a gene: 4. The CDR3 covers 11 residues. Germline lookup yields CDR1 LNHNV and CDR2 YYDKDF (reference sequence). The CDR3 coding sequence is TGTGCCACCAGCGTCCGGGACAGAGCTTTCTTT. Its translation is CATSVRDRAFF.

The chain links TRBV24-1 to TRBJ2-3; maybe TRBD1 (6 bases). Trimming cost V 5 bases and J 3 bases, with 11 bases left between them. In germline, CDR1 is KGHDR, CDR2 SFDVKD. The CDR3 has 14 residues. Written as DNA, the CDR3 is TGTGCCACCAGTGCCGTGGGGGCAACAGATACGCAGTATTTT. It encodes CATSAVGATDTQYF.

Only a few counts were recorded for this clone. The CDR3, as DNA: TGCGCCAGCAGCGCAACAGGGTTAGGTGGCTACACCTTC. This translates into CASSATGLGGYTF. The chain is built from TRBV5-1 and TRBJ1-2; perhaps TRBD1 as D (6 bases). The V end lost 4 bases, the J end lost 7 bases, and 14 bases lay between the germline ends. This CDR3 contains 13 residues. Germline V lookup: CDR1 SGHRS, CDR2 YFSETQ.

This sequence joins TRBV11-2 and TRBJ1-1, with a possible D match to TRBD1 (5 bases). Deletions cut 1 base from V and 4 bases from J, with 16 bases between. CDR1 SGHAT and CDR2 FQNNGV come from the germline V gene. The CDR3 is made up of 16 amino acids. The DNA of the CDR3 is TGTGCCAGCAGCTTAGGTCCGGGGCAGGGCCTCACTGAAGCTTTCTTT. Protein product: CASSLGPGQGLTEAFF.

The CDR3, as DNA: TGTGCCAGCAGTGAACTGGTGGGACAGGTCCGCCTCGGCTATGGCTACACCTTC. Translating it yields CASSELVGQVRLGYGYTF. The chain carries TRBV6-1 and TRBJ1-2, with TRBD1 matching over 8 bases. Losses at the gene ends were 2 bases for V and 4 bases for J; bases not matched to a gene: 15. The germline V gene encodes CDR1 MNHNS and CDR2 SASEGT. The CDR3 extends over 18 amino acids.

This clone was seen a single time. CDR3 protein: CASSLVQEETQYF. CDR3 nucleotide sequence: TGTGCCAGCAGCTTAGTTCAAGAAGAGACCCAGTACTTC. The gene calls are TRBV11-2 and TRBJ2-5; no definite D call. Germline CDR1 SGHAT, CDR2 FQNNGV. CDR3 length: 13 amino acids. V lost 1 base and J 3 bases, leaving 6 bases between the germline ends.

The rearrangement uses TRBV5-8 and TRBJ1-1, with 8 bases matching TRBD1. Germline V lookup: CDR1 SGHTS, CDR2 YDEGEE. This CDR3 has 16 amino acids. Germline trimming cut 0 bases from V and 4 bases from J; bases unmatched to any gene: 8. In nucleotides, the CDR3 is TGTGCCAGCAGCTTGGTGACAGGGGTGATGAGCACTGAAGCTTTCTTT. Its protein product is CASSLVTGVMSTEAFF.